The rows below give T cell receptor beta chains drawn from one sample of a study of blood T cell repertoires in COVID-19. Assay used: immunoSEQ multiplex PCR; TCRdb lists only in-frame clones, some missing. The data hold about 380,000 clones, with 85% observed a single time. The sequenced sample was peripheral blood. These receptors came from a woman between 18 and 30 years old with acute or convalescent COVID-19. Each CDR3 is given with its conserved first and last residue. A clone size is listed for some rows: how often the clone was seen (once, few, many), or a class if it is expanded.

. | TRBV11-2 | CASSYTGLLNEQFF
. | TRBV2 | CASNPGNSPLHF
. | TRBV15 | CATSRGGQIYEQYF
. | TRBV29-1 | CSVGVDRDSYEQYF
. | TRBV7-6 | CASSPQDRVSGYTF
. | TRBV5-1 | CASSPSGTGGAIQYF
few | TRBV6-5 | CASRRPEGNTEAFF
. | TRBV28 | CAGSSLVTSYNYGYTF
. | TRBV3-1/TRBV3-2 | CASSPTPSGGHNEQFF
once | TRBV28 | CASGDRGFYGYTF
. | TRBV29-1 | CSATEGAIDTQYF
. | TRBV4-1 | CASSQDGGSGNQPQHF
. | TRBV29-1 | CSVWVGPGIYEQYF
. | TRBV12-5 | CASGSPEVRGDEQFF
. | TRBV24-1 | CATSISGSGNEQFF
. | TRBV6-5 | CASAPLAGGSETQYF
. | TRBV28 | CASSFLAEYSNQPQHF
. | TRBV29-1 | CSVADSGMGEKLFF
. | TRBV5-1 | CASSFSGAFQETQYF
. | TRBV9 | CASSEGRGGTGELFF
. | TRBV6-1 | CASSEQGVGYNSPLHF
. | TRBV15 | CATSKIRDRDYNEQFF
. | TRBV29-1 | CSVGRVMNTEAFF
. | TRBV9 | CASSVGEGLGNTEAFF
. | TRBV5-7 | CASILQGGGPGTEAFF
. | TRBV30 | CAWSPLGQENSPLHF
. | TRBV19 | CASTISRDINEKLFF
. | TRBV27 | CASNAAGGYNSPLHF
. | TRBV6-5 | CASSWRGAINEQFF
. | TRBV7-9 | CASSLGENQPQHF
. | TRBV12-3/TRBV12-4 | CASSLGQNYGYTF